The 29 T cell receptor beta chains below were found in one sample sequenced in a study of T cell responses to AZD1222 COVID-19 vaccine. Profiling relied on immunoSEQ multiplex PCR, and the TCRdb table lists in-frame clones only, not all of them. The sample contains over 120,000 clones, around 93% of which appear only once. The source was peripheral blood, collected 28 days after the second AZD1222 dose. The receptors were sampled from an adult who received the AZD1222 COVID-19 vaccine.

J is TRBJ1-3 and V is TRBV28, with D possibly matching TRBD1 (5 bases). The germline V gene has CDR1 MDHEN and CDR2 SYDVKM. The CDR3 has 16 residues. Trimming cost V 6 bases and J 2 bases, with 17 bases left between them. In nucleotides, the CDR3 is TGTGCCAGCAGCCCAGGGACGGTCCGGGCTGGAAACACCATATATTTT. Encoded protein: CASSPGTVRAGNTIYF.

The chain combines TRBV28 with TRBJ1-4; 7 bases match TRBD1. This CDR3 contains 14 residues. V lost 5 bases to trimming and J lost 9 bases; unmatched junction nucleotides: 9. Looked up from germline, CDR1 is MDHEN and CDR2 is SYDVKM. CDR3 sequence: CASSTGTVMKKLFF. DNA for the CDR3: TGTGCCAGCAGTACCGGGACAGTAATGAAAAAACTGTTTTTT. The full variable domain, rest sourced from reference TRBV28 and TRBJ1-4, is DVKVTQSSRYLVKRTGEKVFLECVQDMDHENMFWYRQDPGLGLRLIYFSYDVKMKEKGDIPEGYSVSREKKERFSLILESASTNQTSMYLCASSTGTVMKKLFFGSGTQLSVL.

The chain employs TRBV24-1 and TRBJ1-1; D is uncertain. V was trimmed by 7 bases and J by 8 bases, leaving 10 bases between them. Germline V CDR1 and CDR2: KGHDR, SFDVKD. There are 11 residues in the CDR3. CDR3 protein: CATSGLPEAFF. CDR3 DNA: TGTGCCACCAGCGGTCTTCCGGAAGCTTTCTTT.

V gene TRBV28 combines with J gene TRBJ1-5; a weak D match, TRBD1 (5 bases). The germline CDR1 and CDR2 sequences are MDHEN and SYDVKM. V was cut by 2 bases and J by 9 bases, with 17 bases left in between. This CDR3 comprises 15 residues. The CDR3 DNA reads TGTGCCAGCAGTTTACAGGCCAGGGACGCTGGGCCCCAGCATTTT. Translation: CASSLQARDAGPQHF.

The rearrangement joins TRBV6-5 to TRBJ2-1; TRBD1 agrees at 10 bases. This CDR3 is 16 amino acids long. The germline CDR1 and CDR2 sequences are MNHEY and SVGAGI. After removal of 2 bases from V and 4 bases from J, the junction contained 5 bases not matched to a gene. CDR3 in amino acids: CASSYRTGGLYNEQFF. CDR3 DNA: TGTGCCAGCAGTTACCGGACAGGGGGGCTATACAATGAGCAGTTCTTC.

The gene calls are TRBV5-1 and TRBJ2-3; 9 bases match TRBD2. The CDR3 loop spans 14 amino acids. V trimming: 5 bases; J trimming: 3 bases; junction bases outside the gene matches: 4. Germline CDR1 and CDR2: SGHRS and YFSETQ. The CDR3 loop reads CASSQTSGTDTQYF. In nucleotides, the CDR3 is TGCGCCAGCAGTCAGACTAGCGGTACAGATACGCAGTATTTT.

The rearrangement uses TRBV27 and TRBJ2-7, with 9 nucleotides matching TRBD1. Germline values: CDR1 MNHEY, CDR2 SMNVEV (reference sequence). CDR3 length equals 15 residues. J gave up 2 bases and V 5 bases, and 7 bases lay outside the gene matches. CDR3 in amino acids: CASSPLGQGTYEQYF. Written as DNA, the CDR3 is TGTGCCAGCAGTCCTCTGGGACAGGGTACCTACGAGCAGTACTTC.

This sequence joins TRBV6-5 and TRBJ1-5; D is unclear. The germline V gene encodes CDR1 MNHEY and CDR2 SVGAGI. V was trimmed by 0 bases and J by 0 bases, leaving 6 bases between them. The CDR3 has 15 residues. The CDR3: CASSYSADSNQPQHF. CDR3 bases: TGTGCCAGCAGTTACTCGGCAGATAGCAATCAGCCCCAGCATTTT.

The count of this clone is one. This sequence joins TRBV7-2 and TRBJ1-2, with D possibly matching TRBD1 (6 bases). V was cut by 3 bases and J by 4 bases, with 12 bases left in between. This CDR3 spans 14 amino acids. Germline values: CDR1 SGHTA, CDR2 FQGNSA. CDR3 nucleotides: TGTGCCAGCAGCTTGGCAGGGGTAGCCTATGGCTACACCTTC. Translating it yields CASSLAGVAYGYTF. Supplemented by reference TRBV7-2 and TRBJ1-2, the full variable domain reads GAGVSQSPSNKVTEKGKDVELRCDPISGHTALYWYRQSLGQGLEFLIYFQGNSAPDKSGLPSDRFSAERTGGSVSTLTIQRTQQEDSAVYLCASSLAGVAYGYTFGSGTRLTVV.

The count of this clone is one. This sequence joins TRBV21-1 and TRBJ1-4; no check of the table's D call, TRBD1, against the DNA was made. TRBV21-1 is reported as a pseudogene. CDR3 size: 18 residues. CDR3 in amino acids: CASSNPPDRGRSNEKLFF. The DNA for the CDR3 is TGTGCCAGCAGCAACCCTCCCGACAGGGGGCGGTCTAATGAAAAACTGTTTTTT.

The gene calls are TRBV7-9 and TRBJ1-4, with D uncertain. Between the trimmed V and J ends, which lost 3 bases and 3 bases, there was a span of 8 bases. The CDR3 is 14 amino acids. Per germline, CDR1 SEHNR and CDR2 FQNEAQ (reference sequence). DNA of the CDR3: TGTGCCAGCAGCTTGTATGGAGCTAATGAAAAACTGTTTTTT. As protein: CASSLYGANEKLFF.

The chain is built from TRBV5-6 and TRBJ2-1, with a weak D call TRBD2 (7 bases). V was shortened by 5 bases and J by 0 bases, with 18 bases between the two germline ends. This CDR3 is 17 amino acids long. Germline lookup yields CDR1 SGHDT and CDR2 YYEEEE. CDR3 sequence reads: CASRPVGGGSSYNEQFF. Written as DNA, the CDR3 is TGTGCCAGCAGACCAGTGGGGGGCGGGAGCTCCTACAATGAGCAGTTCTTC.

This clone has only one observation. The V call is TRBV5-1, the J call TRBJ1-4; tentatively, D is TRBD1 (6 bases). Per germline, CDR1 SGHRS and CDR2 YFSETQ. This CDR3 has 14 amino acids. Trimming pared 7 bases from V and 5 bases from J, leaving 15 bases between. CDR3: CASGPGQPNEKLFF. In nucleotides, the CDR3 is TGCGCCAGCGGTCCCGGACAGCCGAATGAAAAACTGTTTTTT.

The V and J genes are TRBV5-4 and TRBJ2-1, with TRBD2 matching over 8 bases. The CDR3 is 16 residues long. V trimming: 6 bases; J trimming: 4 bases; junction bases outside the gene matches: 12. Germline V gene data show CDR1 as SGHNT and CDR2 as YYREEE (reference sequence). The CDR3 nucleotides read TGTGCCAGCATGGGGGCCTATCGGGAGGGATACAATGAGCAGTTCTTC. Translating gives CASMGAYREGYNEQFF.

The V and J genes are TRBV3-1 (or the pseudogene TRBV3-2) and TRBJ2-7, with TRBD2 as a possible D gene (6 bases). Germline lookup yields CDR1 LGHDT and CDR2 YNNKEL (reference sequence). This CDR3 contains 16 residues. Between the trimmed V and J ends, which lost 0 bases and 6 bases, there was a span of 18 bases. The CDR3, as DNA: TGTGCCAGCAGCCAAGATAGCAAGGAGGGATGGGGCGAGCAGTACTTC. It translates to CASSQDSKEGWGEQYF.

This chain uses TRBV27 with TRBJ2-2, with D perhaps matching TRBD2 (5 bases). V gave up 2 bases and J gave up 3 bases, with 7 bases separating them. The CDR3 consists of 14 residues. CDR1 is MNHEY, CDR2 SMNVEV, per germline (reference sequence). This CDR3 reads CASSLGLDTGELFF. CDR3 coding DNA: TGTGCCAGCAGTTTAGGACTTGACACCGGGGAGCTGTTTTTT.

The V gene is TRBV2, the J gene TRBJ2-7, with D tentatively TRBD2 (6 bases). V gave up 7 bases and J gave up 7 bases, with 20 bases separating them. The germline CDR1 and CDR2 sequences are SNHLY and FYNNEI. There are 14 residues in the CDR3. The CDR3 DNA reads TGTGCCAGCATCCCCCTAGCGTCAACGGGAGAGCAGTACTTC. Translated, it gives CASIPLASTGEQYF.

The V call is TRBV10-3, the J call TRBJ1-3; no clear D. V was cut by 7 bases and J by 1 base, with 11 bases left in between. Germline values: CDR1 ENHRY, CDR2 SYGVKD. The CDR3 length is 14 residues. The CDR3, as DNA: TGTGCCATCACCAAAGGAGGTTCTGGAAACACCATATATTTT. This encodes CAITKGGSGNTIYF.

The table lists this clone with a few counts. The chain combines TRBV5-4 with TRBJ1-1; TRBD1 matches at 7 bases. The junction had 13 bases not matched to a gene; V was cut back by 1 base and J by 4 bases. This CDR3 contains 17 residues. Looked up from germline, CDR1 is SGHNT and CDR2 is YYREEE (reference sequence). The CDR3 loop is CASSLKGYLGGRTEAFF. The DNA of the CDR3 is TGTGCCAGCAGCTTGAAGGGCTATTTAGGGGGCCGCACTGAAGCTTTCTTT.

This clone has a single count. The chain combines TRBV5-6 with TRBJ1-4, with 12 bases aligning to TRBD1. The CDR3 covers 14 residues. Germline CDR1 and CDR2: SGHDT and YYEEEE. J was trimmed by 8 bases and V by 4 bases; bases with no gene match: 3. CDR3 protein: CASSRDRGREKLFF. The CDR3 nucleotides read TGTGCCAGCAGCCGGGACAGGGGGCGGGAAAAACTGTTTTTT.

The rearrangement links TRBV5-4 to TRBJ2-2; 7 nucleotides agree with TRBD1. Germline CDR1 reads SGHNT; CDR2 reads YYREEE (reference sequence). J was trimmed by 4 bases and V by 5 bases; bases with no gene match: 5. This CDR3 region has 14 residues. The CDR3 region has the DNA TGTGCCAGCAGATCCGACAGGGCCACCGGGGAGCTGTTTTTT. Translated, it gives CASRSDRATGELFF. Supplemented by reference TRBV5-4 and TRBJ2-2, the full variable domain reads ETGVTQSPTHLIKTRGQQVTLRCSSQSGHNTVSWYQQALGQGPQFIFQYYREEENGRGNFPPRFSGLQFPNYSSELNVNALELDDSALYLCASRSDRATGELFFGEGSRLTVL.

The chain recombines TRBV9 with TRBJ2-2; D is unresolved. The V gene lost 0 bases and the J gene lost 8 bases, with 11 bases spanning the gap. The CDR3 sequence is 14 residues long. Germline CDR1 is SGDLS and CDR2 is YYNGEE. As DNA, the CDR3 is TGTGCCAGCAGCGTAGACCTGCCCGGGGGGGAGCTGTTTTTT. This translates into CASSVDLPGGELFF.

This chain uses TRBV5-4 with TRBJ1-1, with D perhaps matching TRBD1 (5 bases). V lost 4 bases to trimming and J lost 7 bases, with 17 bases between them. The germline V gene encodes CDR1 SGHNT and CDR2 YYREEE (reference sequence). The length of the CDR3 is 14 residues. The CDR3 sequence: CASSDARGGGEAFF. The CDR3 region has the DNA TGTGCCAGCAGCGACGCCCGCGGGGGGGGTGAAGCTTTCTTT.

This chain uses TRBV7-2 with TRBJ1-2, with D uncertain. The CDR3 extends over 13 amino acids. Trimming pared 5 bases from V and 4 bases from J, leaving 11 bases between. The germline CDR1 and CDR2 sequences are SGHTA and FQGNSA. DNA for the CDR3: TGTGCCAGCAGCCCCCCTCCGGTCTATGGCTACACCTTC. Translating gives CASSPPPVYGYTF.

The chain is built from TRBV18 and TRBJ2-5; 8 bases match TRBD2. CDR3 length: 16 amino acids. V lost 2 bases, J lost 5 bases, and 10 bases stayed unmatched. CDR1 is KGHSH, CDR2 LQKENI, per germline. The CDR3 loop is CASSPLAGGGGETQYF. In DNA form, the CDR3 reads TGTGCCAGCTCACCATTGGCGGGAGGAGGTGGCGAGACCCAGTACTTC.

This clone was detected only once. The DNA for the CDR3 is TGTGCCAGCAGCCAAGGGGGGGCGAGCCTTAGCGGGAGGGAGGCCTACAATGAGCAGTTCTTC. Protein: CASSQGGASLSGREAYNEQFF. The rearrangement joins TRBV4-2 to TRBJ2-1; 11 nucleotides agree with TRBD2. The CDR3 has 21 residues. CDR1 and CDR2 from the germline V gene are LGHNA and YNFKEQ. Trimming at V came to 1 base and at J to 2 bases, leaving 16 bases not matched to a gene.

This chain links TRBV28 with TRBJ2-1; D not resolved. Trimming took 1 base from V and 0 from J, leaving 7 bases between them. Per the germline V gene, CDR1 is MDHEN and CDR2 is SYDVKM. The CDR3 is 15 residues long. Written as DNA, the CDR3 is TGTGCCAGCAGTTTATTGCAGAGCTCCTACAATGAGCAGTTCTTC. Its protein is CASSLLQSSYNEQFF.

The chain couples TRBV10-3 to TRBJ1-1; TRBD1 might be the D (6 bases). In germline, CDR1 is ENHRY, CDR2 SYGVKD. This CDR3 has 12 amino acids. V gave up 8 bases and J gave up 1 base, with 8 bases separating them. CDR3 amino acids: CAIRDTNTEAFF. CDR3 nucleotides: TGTGCCATCCGGGACACGAACACTGAAGCTTTCTTT.

This chain uses TRBV10-1 with TRBJ1-1; D not certain. Trimming took 9 bases from V and 5 from J, leaving 13 bases between them. The CDR3 spans 12 residues. The germline V gene encodes CDR1 WNHNN and CDR2 SYGVQD (reference sequence). CDR3 sequence reads: CARTPGLTEAFF. The CDR3 DNA is TGCGCCAGGACCCCGGGTCTTACTGAAGCTTTCTTT.